The present entry profiles one T cell receptor (beta chain) with its context. The antigen is not known. Germline CDR1 reads SGHAT; CDR2 reads FQNNGV. The V gene end was trimmed by 3 bases and the J gene end by 8 bases; junction bases not matched to a gene: 5. The CDR3 sequence is 13 residues long. With sequencing, the targeted depth ranged from 1 in 200,000 to 1 in 1 million T cells. Profiling relied on immunoSEQ multiplex PCR, and the TCRdb table lists in-frame clones only, not all of them. The data hold 100,000 to 150,000 clones, with roughly 85% observed a single time. These data come from a study of cytotoxic CD8 clonotypes in ibrutinib-treated CLL. At the level of the study: Response sampling occurred after a median 12 months of treatment (range 6 to 36). Averaging across samples gave approximately 260,000 productive templates and roughly 90,000 productive rearrangements.

Study-wide results and caveats: Whereas clonality rose at ibrutinib response, it declined toward baseline at progression.

This chain links TRBV11-2 with TRBJ1-1; 8 bases map to TRBD1. The sequence was collected from a human donor with chronic lymphocytic leukemia. The sequencing used PBMCs, collected after 24 months of ibrutinib treatment. The CDR3 nucleotides are TGTGCCAGCAGCTTGACGACAGGGGCAGAAGCTTTCTTT. Translated: CASSLTTGAEAFF.